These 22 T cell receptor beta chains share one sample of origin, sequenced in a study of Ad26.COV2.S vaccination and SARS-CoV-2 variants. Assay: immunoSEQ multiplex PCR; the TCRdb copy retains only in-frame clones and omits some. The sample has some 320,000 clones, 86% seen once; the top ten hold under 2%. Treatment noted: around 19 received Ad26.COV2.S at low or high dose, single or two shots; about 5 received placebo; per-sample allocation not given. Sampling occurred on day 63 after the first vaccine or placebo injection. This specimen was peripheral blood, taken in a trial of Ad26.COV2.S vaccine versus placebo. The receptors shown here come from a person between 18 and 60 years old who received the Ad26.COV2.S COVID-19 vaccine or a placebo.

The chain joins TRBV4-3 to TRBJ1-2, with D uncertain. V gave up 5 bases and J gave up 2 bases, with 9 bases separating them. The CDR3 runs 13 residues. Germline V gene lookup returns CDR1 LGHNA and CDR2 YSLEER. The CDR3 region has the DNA TGCGCCAGCAGCACGGAGACAAACTATGGCTACACCTTC. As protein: CASSTETNYGYTF.

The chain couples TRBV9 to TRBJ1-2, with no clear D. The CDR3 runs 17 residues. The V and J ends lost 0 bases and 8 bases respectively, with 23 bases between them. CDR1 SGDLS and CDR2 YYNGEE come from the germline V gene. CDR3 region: CASSVDSTARAMAGYTF. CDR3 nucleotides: TGTGCCAGCAGCGTAGACTCGACGGCAAGGGCTATGGCGGGCTACACCTTC.

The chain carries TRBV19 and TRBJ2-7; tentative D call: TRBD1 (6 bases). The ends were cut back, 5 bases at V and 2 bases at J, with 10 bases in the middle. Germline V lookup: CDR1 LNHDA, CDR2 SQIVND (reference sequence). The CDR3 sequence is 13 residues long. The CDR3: CASSPGQTYEQYF. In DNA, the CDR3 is TGTGCCAGTAGTCCGGGACAAACCTACGAGCAGTACTTC.

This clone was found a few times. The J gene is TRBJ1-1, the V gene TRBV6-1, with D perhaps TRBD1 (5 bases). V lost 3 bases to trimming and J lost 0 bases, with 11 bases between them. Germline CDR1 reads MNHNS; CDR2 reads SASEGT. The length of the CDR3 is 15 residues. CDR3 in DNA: TGTGCCAGCAGTGATGGGGGGATCATGAACACTGAAGCTTTCTTT. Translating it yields CASSDGGIMNTEAFF.

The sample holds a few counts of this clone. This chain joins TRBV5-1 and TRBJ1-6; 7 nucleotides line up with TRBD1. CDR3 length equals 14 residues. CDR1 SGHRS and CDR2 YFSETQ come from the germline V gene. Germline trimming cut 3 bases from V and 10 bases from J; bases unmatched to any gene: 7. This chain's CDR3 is CASSSADRDSPLHF. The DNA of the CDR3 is TGCGCCAGCAGCTCTGCCGACAGGGACTCACCCCTCCACTTT.

CDR3 DNA: TGCGCCAGCAGCTCCTCCGGGACAGGGGATGAGCAGTTCTTC. Amino acid sequence: CASSSSGTGDEQFF. The rearrangement links TRBV5-1 to TRBJ2-1, with 10 bases lining up with TRBD1. This CDR3 region has 14 residues. Trimming cost V 3 bases and J 8 bases; bases outside gene matches: 5. Germline-derived CDR1 and CDR2 are SGHRS and YFSETQ.

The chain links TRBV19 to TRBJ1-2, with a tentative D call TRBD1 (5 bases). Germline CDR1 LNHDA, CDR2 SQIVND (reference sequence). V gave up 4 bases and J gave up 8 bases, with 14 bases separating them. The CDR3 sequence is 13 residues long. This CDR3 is CASSTGALRGYTF. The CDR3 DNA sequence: TGTGCCAGTAGTACCGGGGCCCTTCGGGGCTACACCTTC.

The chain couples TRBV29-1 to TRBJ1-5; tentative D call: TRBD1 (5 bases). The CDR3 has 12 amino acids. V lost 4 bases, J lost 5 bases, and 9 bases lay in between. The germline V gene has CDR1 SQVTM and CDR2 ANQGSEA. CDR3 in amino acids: CSVGQGDQPQHF. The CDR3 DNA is TGCAGCGTTGGGCAGGGTGATCAGCCCCAGCATTTT.

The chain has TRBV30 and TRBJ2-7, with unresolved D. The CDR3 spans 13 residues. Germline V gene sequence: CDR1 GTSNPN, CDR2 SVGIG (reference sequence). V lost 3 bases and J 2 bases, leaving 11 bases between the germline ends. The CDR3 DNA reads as TGTGCCTGGAGACCCGACAAAACCTACGAGCAGTACTTC. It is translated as CAWRPDKTYEQYF.

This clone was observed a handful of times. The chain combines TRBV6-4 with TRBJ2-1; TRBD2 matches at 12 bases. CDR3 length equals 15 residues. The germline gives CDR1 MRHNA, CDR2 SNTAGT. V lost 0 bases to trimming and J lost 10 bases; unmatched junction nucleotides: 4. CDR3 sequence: CASSDSGLAGGEQFF. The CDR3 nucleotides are TGTGCCAGCAGTGACTCCGGGCTAGCGGGGGGGGAGCAGTTCTTC.

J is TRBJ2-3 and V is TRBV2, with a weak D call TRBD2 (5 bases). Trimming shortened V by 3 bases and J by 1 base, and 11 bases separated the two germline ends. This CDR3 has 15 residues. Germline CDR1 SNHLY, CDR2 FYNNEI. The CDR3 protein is CASSDIVGGTDTQYF. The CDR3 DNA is TGTGCCAGCAGTGATATAGTCGGGGGCACAGATACGCAGTATTTT.

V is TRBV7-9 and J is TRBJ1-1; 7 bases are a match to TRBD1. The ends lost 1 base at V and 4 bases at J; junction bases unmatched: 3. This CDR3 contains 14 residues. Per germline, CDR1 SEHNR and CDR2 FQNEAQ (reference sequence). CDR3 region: CASSLGTGATEAFF. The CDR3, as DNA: TGTGCCAGCAGCTTAGGTACAGGGGCCACTGAAGCTTTCTTT.

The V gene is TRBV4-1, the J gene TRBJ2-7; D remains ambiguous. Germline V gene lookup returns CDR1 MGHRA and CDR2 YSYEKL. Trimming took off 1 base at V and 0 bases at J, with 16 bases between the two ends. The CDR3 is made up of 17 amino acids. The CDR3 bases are TGCGCCAGCAGCCAAGTTTTCGGGCAGGAAAGCTCCTACGAGCAGTACTTC. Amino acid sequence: CASSQVFGQESSYEQYF.

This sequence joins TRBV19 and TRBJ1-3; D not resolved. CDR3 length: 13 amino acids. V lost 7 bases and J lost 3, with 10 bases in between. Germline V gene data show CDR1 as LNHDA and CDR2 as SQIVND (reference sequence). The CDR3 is CASTLPGGNTIYF. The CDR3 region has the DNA TGTGCCAGTACGTTGCCAGGTGGAAACACCATATATTTT.

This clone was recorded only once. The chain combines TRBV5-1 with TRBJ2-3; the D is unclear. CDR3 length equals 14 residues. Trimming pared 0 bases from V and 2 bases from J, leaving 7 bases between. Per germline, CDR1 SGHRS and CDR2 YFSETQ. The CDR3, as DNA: TGCGCCAGCAGCTTGGAATTCTACACAGATACGCAGTATTTT. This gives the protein CASSLEFYTDTQYF.

CDR3 sequence reads: CASSSGPIVEYGYTF. CDR3 bases: TGTGCCAGCAGCTCCGGACCGATTGTCGAGTATGGCTACACCTTC. The chain uses TRBV5-5 and TRBJ1-2; unclear D gene. With 3 bases removed from V and 5 bases from J, the gap between germline ends came to 17 bases. Germline lookup yields CDR1 SGHKS and CDR2 YYEKEE (reference sequence). This CDR3 has 15 amino acids.

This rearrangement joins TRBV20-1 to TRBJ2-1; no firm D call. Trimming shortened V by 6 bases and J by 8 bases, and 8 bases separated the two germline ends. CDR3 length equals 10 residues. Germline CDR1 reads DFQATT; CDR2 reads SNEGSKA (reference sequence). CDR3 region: CSAGVYEQFF. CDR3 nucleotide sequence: TGCAGTGCCGGAGTCTATGAGCAGTTCTTC.

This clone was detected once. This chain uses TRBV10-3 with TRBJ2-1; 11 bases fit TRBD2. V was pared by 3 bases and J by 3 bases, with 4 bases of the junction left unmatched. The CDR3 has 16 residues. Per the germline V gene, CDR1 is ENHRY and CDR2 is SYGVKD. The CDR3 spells CAISEGLAGGYNEQFF. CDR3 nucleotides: TGTGCCATCAGTGAAGGGCTAGCGGGGGGCTACAATGAGCAGTTCTTC.

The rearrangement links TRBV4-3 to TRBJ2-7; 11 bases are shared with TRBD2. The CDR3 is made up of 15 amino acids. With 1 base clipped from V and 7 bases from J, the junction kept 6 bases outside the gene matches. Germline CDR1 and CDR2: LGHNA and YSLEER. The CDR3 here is CASSQALAGGREQYF. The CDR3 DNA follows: TGCGCCAGCAGCCAAGCCTTAGCGGGGGGGCGTGAGCAGTACTTC.

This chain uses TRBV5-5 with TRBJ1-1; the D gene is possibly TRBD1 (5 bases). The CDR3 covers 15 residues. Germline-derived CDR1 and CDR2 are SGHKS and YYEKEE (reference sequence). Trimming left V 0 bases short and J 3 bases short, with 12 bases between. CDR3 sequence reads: CASSLGGGGYTEAFF. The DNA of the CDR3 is TGTGCCAGCAGCTTGGGTGGGGGTGGTTACACTGAAGCTTTCTTT.

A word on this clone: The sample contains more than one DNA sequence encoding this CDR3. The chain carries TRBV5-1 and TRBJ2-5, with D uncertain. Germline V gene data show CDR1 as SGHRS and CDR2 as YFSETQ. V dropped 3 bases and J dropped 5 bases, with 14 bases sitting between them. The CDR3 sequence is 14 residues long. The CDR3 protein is CASSSGAPRETQYF. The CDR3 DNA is TGCGCCAGCAGCTCGGGCGCACCCCGGGAGACCCAGTACTTC.

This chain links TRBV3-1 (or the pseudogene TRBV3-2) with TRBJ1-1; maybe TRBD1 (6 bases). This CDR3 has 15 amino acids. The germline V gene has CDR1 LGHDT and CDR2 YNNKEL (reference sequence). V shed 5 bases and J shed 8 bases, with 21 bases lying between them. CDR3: CASSRIKTQGVEAFF. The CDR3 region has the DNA TGTGCCAGCAGCAGAATCAAAACACAGGGCGTGGAAGCTTTCTTT.